The clone carrying this T cell receptor beta chain was seen only a few times. What it binds is unknown. These data are taken from a study of CD8+ T cells in alopecia areata. Study conclusions and caveats: Scalp lesions, especially in alopecia totalis/universalis, had higher clonality than normal scalp. Uncertain still, given a single nonresponder, is whether baseline CD8+ expansion links to response.

Germline loops: CDR1 SQVTM, CDR2 ANQGSEA. The CDR3 runs 14 residues. V dropped 3 bases and J dropped 4; count of bases not matched to a gene: 5. It was cDNA, reverse transcribed from extracted RNA, that served as the sequencing template. Produced via immunoSEQ multiplex PCR; TCRdb's table is partial and in-frame only. The top ten clones hold roughly 20% of a sample with around 60,000 clones, about half of them seen once. As for treatment: oral pan-JAK inhibitor, 5-10 mg twice daily. The material sequenced was CD8+ T cells sorted from blood, taken at approximately week 37, from a patient treated with tofacitinib. The receptor was isolated from a human donor with alopecia areata. The chain joins TRBV29-1 to TRBJ2-3; 9 positions match TRBD2. Written as DNA, the CDR3 is TGCAGCGTTGACGGGCGGGAGGGCTCAGATACGCAGTATTTT. This sequence encodes CSVDGREGSDTQYF.